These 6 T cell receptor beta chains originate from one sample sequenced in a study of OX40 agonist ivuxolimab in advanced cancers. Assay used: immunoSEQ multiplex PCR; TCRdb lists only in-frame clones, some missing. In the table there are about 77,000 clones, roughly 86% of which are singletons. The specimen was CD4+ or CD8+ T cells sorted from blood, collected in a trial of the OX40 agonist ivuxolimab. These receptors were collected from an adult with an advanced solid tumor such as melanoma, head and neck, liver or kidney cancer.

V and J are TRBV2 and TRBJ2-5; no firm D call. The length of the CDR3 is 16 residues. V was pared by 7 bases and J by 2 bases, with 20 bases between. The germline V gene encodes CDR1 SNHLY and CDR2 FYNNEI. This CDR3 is CASMAPRLLRQETQYF. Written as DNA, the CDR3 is TGTGCCAGCATGGCTCCCCGCCTACTAAGGCAAGAGACCCAGTACTTC.

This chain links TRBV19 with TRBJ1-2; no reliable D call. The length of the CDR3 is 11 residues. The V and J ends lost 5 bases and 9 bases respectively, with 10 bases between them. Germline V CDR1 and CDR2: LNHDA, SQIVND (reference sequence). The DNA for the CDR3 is TGTGCCAGTAGTCAGCTCTCGAGCTACACCTTC. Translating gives CASSQLSSYTF.

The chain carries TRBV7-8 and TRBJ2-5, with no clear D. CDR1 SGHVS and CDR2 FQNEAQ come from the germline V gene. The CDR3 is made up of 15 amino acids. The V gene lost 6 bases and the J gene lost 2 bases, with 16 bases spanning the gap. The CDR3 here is CASSRRTANQETQYF. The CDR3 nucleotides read TGTGCCAGCAGTCGTAGAACAGCAAATCAAGAGACCCAGTACTTC.

CDR3 in DNA: TGCGCCAGCAGCCACTGGGGTAGCACAGATACGCAGTATTTT. This sequence encodes CASSHWGSTDTQYF. This sequence joins TRBV4-1 and TRBJ2-3; D unclear. This CDR3 has 14 residues. Germline V CDR1 and CDR2: MGHRA, YSYEKL. V was cut by 3 bases and J by 0 bases, with 7 bases left in between.

The CDR3 sequence is CASSVVGSSGNTIYF. The CDR3 DNA reads as TGTGCCAGCAGCGTAGTAGGGTCATCCGGAAACACCATATATTTT. V is TRBV9 and J is TRBJ1-3; D is unclear. This CDR3 has 15 amino acids. V lost 0 bases to trimming and J lost 4 bases, with 11 bases between them. The germline CDR1 and CDR2 sequences are SGDLS and YYNGEE.

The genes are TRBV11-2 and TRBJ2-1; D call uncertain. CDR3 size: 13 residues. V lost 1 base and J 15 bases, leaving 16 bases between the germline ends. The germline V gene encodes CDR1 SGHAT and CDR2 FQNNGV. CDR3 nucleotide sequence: TGTGCCAGCAGCTTAGGGGCCACCGGACGCATGTTCTTC. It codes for CASSLGATGRMFF.